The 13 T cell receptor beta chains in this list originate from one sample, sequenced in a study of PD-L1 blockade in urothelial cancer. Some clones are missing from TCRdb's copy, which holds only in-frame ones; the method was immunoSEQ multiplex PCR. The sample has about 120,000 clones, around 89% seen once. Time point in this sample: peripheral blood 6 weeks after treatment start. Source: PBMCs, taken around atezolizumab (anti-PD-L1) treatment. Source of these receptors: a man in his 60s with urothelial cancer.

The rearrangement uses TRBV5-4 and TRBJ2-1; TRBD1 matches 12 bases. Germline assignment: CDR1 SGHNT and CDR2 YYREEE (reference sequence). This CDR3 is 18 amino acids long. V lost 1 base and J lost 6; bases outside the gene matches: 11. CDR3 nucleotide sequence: TGTGCCAGCAGCTTGCTTTTGGACGGGACAGGGGGCTTCAATGAGCAGTTCTTC. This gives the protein CASSLLLDGTGGFNEQFF. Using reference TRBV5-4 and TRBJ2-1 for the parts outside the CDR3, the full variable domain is ETGVTQSPTHLIKTRGQQVTLRCSSQSGHNTVSWYQQALGQGPQFIFQYYREEENGRGNFPPRFSGLQFPNYSSELNVNALELDDSALYLCASSLLLDGTGGFNEQFFGPGTRLTVL.

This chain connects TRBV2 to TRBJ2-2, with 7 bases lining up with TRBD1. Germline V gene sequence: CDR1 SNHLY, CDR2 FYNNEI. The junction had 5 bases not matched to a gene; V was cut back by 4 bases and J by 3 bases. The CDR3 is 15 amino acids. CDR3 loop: CASSGQGMYTGELFF. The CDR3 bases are TGTGCCAGCAGTGGACAGGGCATGTACACCGGGGAGCTGTTTTTT.

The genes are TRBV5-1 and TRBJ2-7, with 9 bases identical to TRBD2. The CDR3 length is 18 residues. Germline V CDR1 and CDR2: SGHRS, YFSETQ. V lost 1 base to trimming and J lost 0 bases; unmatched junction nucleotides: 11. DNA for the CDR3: TGCGCCAGCAGCTTGATGAGTGAAAGCGGGGGGTCCTCCTACGAGCAGTACTTC. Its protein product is CASSLMSESGGSSYEQYF.

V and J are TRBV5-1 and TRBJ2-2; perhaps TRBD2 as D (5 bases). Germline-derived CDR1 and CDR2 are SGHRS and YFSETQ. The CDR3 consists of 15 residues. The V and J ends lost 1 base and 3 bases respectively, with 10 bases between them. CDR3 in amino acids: CASSLRGPDTGELFF. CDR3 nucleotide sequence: TGCGCCAGCAGCTTGAGAGGGCCGGACACCGGGGAGCTGTTTTTT.

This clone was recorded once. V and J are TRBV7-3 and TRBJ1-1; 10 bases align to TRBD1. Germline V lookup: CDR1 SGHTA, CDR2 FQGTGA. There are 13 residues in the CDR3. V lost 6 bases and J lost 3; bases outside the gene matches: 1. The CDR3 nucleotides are TGTGCCAGCAGTGGACAGGGGGACACTGAAGCTTTCTTT. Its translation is CASSGQGDTEAFF.

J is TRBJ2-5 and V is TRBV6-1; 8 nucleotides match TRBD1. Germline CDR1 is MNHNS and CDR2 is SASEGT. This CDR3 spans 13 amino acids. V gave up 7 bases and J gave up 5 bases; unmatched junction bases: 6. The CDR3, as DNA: TGTGCCAGCAATGGACAGGGTCGGGAGACCCAGTACTTC. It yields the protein CASNGQGRETQYF.

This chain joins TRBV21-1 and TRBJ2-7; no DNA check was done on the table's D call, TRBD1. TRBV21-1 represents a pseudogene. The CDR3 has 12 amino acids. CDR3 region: CASRLTGGEQYF. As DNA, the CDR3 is TGTGCCAGCAGATTGACAGGGGGCGAGCAGTACTTC.

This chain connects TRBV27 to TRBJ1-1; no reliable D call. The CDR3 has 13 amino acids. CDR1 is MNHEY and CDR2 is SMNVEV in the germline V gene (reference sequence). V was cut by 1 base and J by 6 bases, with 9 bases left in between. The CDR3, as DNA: TGTGCCAGCAGTTTATACCGGGTCGCTGAAGCTTTCTTT. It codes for CASSLYRVAEAFF.

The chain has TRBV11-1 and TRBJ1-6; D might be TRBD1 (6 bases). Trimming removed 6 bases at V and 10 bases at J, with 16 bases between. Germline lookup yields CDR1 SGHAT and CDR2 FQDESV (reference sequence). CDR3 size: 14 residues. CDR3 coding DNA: TGTGCCAGCAGTAAGAACAGGGATGAGTCACCCCTCCACTTT. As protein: CASSKNRDESPLHF. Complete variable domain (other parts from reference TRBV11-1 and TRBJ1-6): EAEVAQSPRYKITEKSQAVAFWCDPISGHATLYWYRQILGQGPELLVQFQDESVVDDSQLPKDRFSAERLKGVDSTLKIQPAELGDSAMYLCASSKNRDESPLHFGNGTRLTVT.

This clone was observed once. CDR3 nucleotides: TGTGCCAGCAGCCCCACGGGTGCGAACACCGGGGAGCTGTTTTTT. Protein product: CASSPTGANTGELFF. The V gene is TRBV9, the J gene TRBJ2-2, with D unclear. Germline V CDR1 and CDR2: SGDLS, YYNGEE. This CDR3 is built from 15 residues. V lost 4 bases to trimming and J lost 0 bases, with 10 bases between them.

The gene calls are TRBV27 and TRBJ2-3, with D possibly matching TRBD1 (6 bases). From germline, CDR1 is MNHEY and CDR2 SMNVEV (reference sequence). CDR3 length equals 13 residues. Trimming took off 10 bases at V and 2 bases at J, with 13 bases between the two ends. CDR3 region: CATKGVYTDTQYF. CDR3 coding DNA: TGTGCCACCAAGGGGGTCTACACAGATACGCAGTATTTT.

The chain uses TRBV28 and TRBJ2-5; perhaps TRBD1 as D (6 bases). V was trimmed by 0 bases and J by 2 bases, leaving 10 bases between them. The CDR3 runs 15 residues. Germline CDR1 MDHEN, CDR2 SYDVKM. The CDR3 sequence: CASSLWETGQETQYF. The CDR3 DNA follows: TGTGCCAGCAGTTTATGGGAGACAGGACAAGAGACCCAGTACTTC.

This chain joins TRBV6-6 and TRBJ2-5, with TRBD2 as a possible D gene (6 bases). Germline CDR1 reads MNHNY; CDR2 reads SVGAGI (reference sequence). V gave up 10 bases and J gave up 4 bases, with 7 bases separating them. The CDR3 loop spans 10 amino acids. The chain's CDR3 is CAMGGETQYF. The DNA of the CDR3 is TGTGCCATGGGGGGAGAGACCCAGTACTTC.